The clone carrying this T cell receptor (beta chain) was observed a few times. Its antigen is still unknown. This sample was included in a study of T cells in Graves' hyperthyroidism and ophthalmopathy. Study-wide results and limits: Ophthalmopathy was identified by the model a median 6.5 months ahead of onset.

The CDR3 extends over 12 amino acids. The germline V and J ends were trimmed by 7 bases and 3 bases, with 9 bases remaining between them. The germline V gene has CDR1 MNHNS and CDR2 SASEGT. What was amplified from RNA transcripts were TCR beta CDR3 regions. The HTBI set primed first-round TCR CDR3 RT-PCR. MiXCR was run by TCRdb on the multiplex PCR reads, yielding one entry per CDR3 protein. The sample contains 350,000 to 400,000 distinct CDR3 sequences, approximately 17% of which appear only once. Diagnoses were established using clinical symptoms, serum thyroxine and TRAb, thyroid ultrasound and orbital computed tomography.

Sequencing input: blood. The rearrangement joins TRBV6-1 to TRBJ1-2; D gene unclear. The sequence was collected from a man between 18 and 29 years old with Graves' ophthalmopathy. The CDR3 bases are TGTGCCAGCAACATCCATTACTATGGCTACACCTTC. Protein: CASNIHYYGYTF.